This T cell receptor beta chain was captured by sequencing in a study of cytomegalovirus exposure and HLA in healthy donors. This PCR relied on a set of 60 Vbeta primers and 13 Jbeta primers. The protocol was immunoSEQ multiplex PCR, while the TCRdb copy is restricted to in-frame clones and leaves out a portion. The sample has around 150,000 clones; about 79% are singletons. Per the germline V gene, CDR1 is SEHNR and CDR2 is FQNEAQ (reference sequence). Trimming removed 6 bases from V and 0 bases from J; junction bases left unmatched: 7. The CDR3 totals 15 residues. The sample comprised PBMCs. The J gene is TRBJ1-1, the V gene TRBV7-9; the match to TRBD1 covers 7 bases. This clonotype originated in a woman under 40 in good health and CMV-seronegative. The CDR3 loop reads CASSRPGQLNTEAFF. CDR3 bases: TGTGCCAGCAGTCGTCCGGGACAGCTGAACACTGAAGCTTTCTTT.